This passage covers 12 T cell receptor beta chains from one sample sequenced in a study of CXCR3-negative and CXCR3-positive naive CD8 T cells. UMI-tagged TRB cDNA libraries were built via 5' RACE. One entry per CDR3 protein, without DNA, is what TCRdb gives after re-calling the 5' RACE reads. The sample holds some 100,000 distinct CDR3 sequences. Study-wide results and limits: CXCR3-negative naive cells had less hydrophobic TRB CDR3s than did CXCR3-positive naive cells.

No cognate antigen is known for these TCRs. Sequencing was done on a sample of naive CXCR3+ CD8+ T cells from blood. As for subset: CD45RO-CCR7+CD27+CD95- naive CD8+ T cells expressing CXCR3 (TNR3+). Source of these receptors: a human donor in good health. Some clones in this sample may be carry-over from other donors' samples.

The V call is TRBV9, the J call TRBJ2-2; TCRdb picks TRBD2, but there is no DNA to check that call. The CDR3 has 16 amino acids. CDR1 and CDR2 (germline): SGDLS, YYNGEE. The CDR3 region is CASSVESGGFTGELFF.

The chain couples TRBV28 to TRBJ2-1; TCRdb's D call of TRBD1 is untestable without DNA. CDR3 size: 15 residues. Germline V gene lookup returns CDR1 MDHEN and CDR2 SYDVKM. CDR3 in amino acids: CASSPRTTVYNEQFF.

The genes are TRBV9 and TRBJ2-1; no DNA is available, so the TRBD2 call from TCRdb remains unchecked. Germline CDR1 and CDR2: SGDLS and YYNGEE. The CDR3 extends over 15 amino acids. The chain's CDR3 is CASSVEGSQYNEQFF.

CDR3 protein: CASSPLVSAYNEQFF. The chain carries TRBV19 and TRBJ2-1. Germline V gives CDR1 LNHDA, CDR2 SQIVND (reference sequence). The CDR3 is 15 residues long.

The J gene is TRBJ2-1, the V gene TRBV7-9. The length of the CDR3 is 16 residues. The germline V gene has CDR1 SEHNR and CDR2 FQNEAQ (reference sequence). The CDR3 sequence is CASSLSSDSSYNEQFF.

The V call is TRBV6-5, the J call TRBJ2-1; TCRdb calls TRBD2, which cannot be checked without DNA. Germline V lookup: CDR1 MNHEY, CDR2 SVGAGI. This CDR3 spans 15 amino acids. The CDR3 sequence: CASSSNGRAHNEQFF.

V gene TRBV5-6 combines with J gene TRBJ2-1; TCRdb calls TRBD2, which cannot be checked without DNA. Germline CDR1 is SGHDT and CDR2 is YYEEEE. The CDR3 extends over 15 amino acids. CDR3 sequence: CASSLMISGRYEQFF.

The chain joins TRBV5-1 to TRBJ2-3; TCRdb picks TRBD1, but there is no DNA to check that call. Germline-derived CDR1 and CDR2 are SGHRS and YFSETQ. The CDR3 runs 17 residues. The CDR3 sequence is CASSLWGASGGNTTQYF.

CDR3 region: CASSYLGASSYEQYF. The chain uses TRBV6-2 or TRBV6-3 and TRBJ2-7; TCRdb designates TRBD1, a call that cannot be tested without DNA. This CDR3 is 15 amino acids long. The germline V gene has CDR1 MNHEY and CDR2 SVGEGT.

The chain's CDR3 is CASRRGAYEQYF. The chain employs TRBV7-9 and TRBJ2-7; no DNA is available, so the TRBD1 call from TCRdb remains unchecked. The CDR3 runs 12 residues. CDR1 is SEHNR and CDR2 is FQNEAQ in the germline V gene (reference sequence). The variable domain in full, completed from reference TRBV7-9 and TRBJ2-7, reads DTGVSQNPRHKITKRGQNVTFRCDPISEHNRLYWYRQTLGQGPEFLTYFQNEAQLEKSRLLSDRFSAERPKGSFSTLEIQRTEQGDSAMYLCASRRGAYEQYFGPGTRLTVT.

The rearrangement uses TRBV30 and TRBJ2-7; TCRdb gives TRBD2 as the D gene, but with no DNA this cannot be confirmed. Germline V gives CDR1 GTSNPN, CDR2 SVGIG (reference sequence). The length of the CDR3 is 11 residues. The CDR3 is CAWGDSGEQYF.

The genes are TRBV7-2 and TRBJ2-2; as DNA is missing, the TRBD1 call by TCRdb cannot be tested. The CDR3 runs to 15 residues. Germline V gives CDR1 SGHTA, CDR2 FQGNSA. CDR3: CASSLVGGGSGELFF. Full variable domain (rest looked up from reference TRBV7-2 and TRBJ2-2): GAGVSQSPSNKVTEKGKDVELRCDPISGHTALYWYRQSLGQGLEFLIYFQGNSAPDKSGLPSDRFSAERTGGSVSTLTIQRTQQEDSAVYLCASSLVGGGSGELFFGEGSRLTVL.